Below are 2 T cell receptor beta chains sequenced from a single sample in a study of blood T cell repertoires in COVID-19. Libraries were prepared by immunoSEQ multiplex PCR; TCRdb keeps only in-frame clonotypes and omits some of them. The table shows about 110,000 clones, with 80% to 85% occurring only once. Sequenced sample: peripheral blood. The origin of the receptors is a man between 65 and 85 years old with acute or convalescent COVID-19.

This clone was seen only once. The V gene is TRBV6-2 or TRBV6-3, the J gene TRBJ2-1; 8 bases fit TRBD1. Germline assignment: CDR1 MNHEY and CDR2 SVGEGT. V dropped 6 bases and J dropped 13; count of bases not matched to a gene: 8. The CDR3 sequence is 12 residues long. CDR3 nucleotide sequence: TGTGCCAGCAGCTTGCTCGGACAGGGACAGTTCTTC. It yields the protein CASSLLGQGQFF.

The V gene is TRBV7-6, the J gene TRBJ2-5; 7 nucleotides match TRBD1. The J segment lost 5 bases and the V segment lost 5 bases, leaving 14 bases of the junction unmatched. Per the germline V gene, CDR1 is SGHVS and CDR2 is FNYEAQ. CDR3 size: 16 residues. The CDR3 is CASSLKGAPSGETQYF. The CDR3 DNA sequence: TGTGCCAGCAGCCTGAAGGGGGCCCCCTCTGGGGAGACCCAGTACTTC.